This T cell receptor beta chain was observed in a study of shared clonotypes between healthy human individuals. Overall study: Researchers drew samples from a couple of women and a few men aged 18 to 49. Findings and limits, study-wide: In contrast to clonotypes shared by all four donors, non-shared clonotypes had lower generation probabilities.

Turning to this clone: Its specificity is not known.

Germline-derived CDR1 and CDR2 are SEHNR and FQNEAQ (reference sequence). The CDR3 totals 15 residues. V shed 3 bases and J shed 8 bases, with 17 bases lying between them. Per sorted-subset replicate PCR, input was 150 to 250 ng DNA, representing 30,000 or so T cell genomes. As handled by the study authors: There were no quality scores in the junction-only immunoSEQ sequences, so filtering differed. Clones were read by immunoSEQ multiplex PCR, and TCRdb kept only the in-frame ones, dropping some. The V and J calls and the clone size are those of that table, but D and trimming were determined from the DNA. The sample includes 2,100,000 or so clones, approximately 95% of them seen just once.

The clonotype was recovered from a man aged 18 to 30 in good health. The specimen was naive CD4+ T cells sorted from blood. Sample subset: CD45RA+ positively selected. This chain connects TRBV7-9 to TRBJ2-1, with D unclear. The CDR3: CASSLLVFKGDEQFF. Written as DNA, the CDR3 is TGTGCCAGCAGCTTGTTGGTTTTTAAAGGCGATGAGCAGTTCTTC.